These T cell receptor beta chains were read from a single sample in a study of T cell changes during pregnancy in multiple sclerosis. Using immunoSEQ multiplex PCR, the repertoire was profiled, and TCRdb retains in-frame clones only, with some absent. The sample lists nearly 45,000 clones, 95% to 97% occurring once. The sequenced sample was peripheral blood, obtained in the second trimester of pregnancy. The receptors stem from a female donor with multiple sclerosis, enrolled in a pregnancy study. Each CDR3 is given with its conserved first and last residue. The D gene is left open where the match is weak. Clone size is not always given. Where it is, it says once, few, many or a class for expanded clones.

D	J	V	length	size	CDR3	DNA
-	TRBJ1-2	TRBV7-9	15	-	CASSLASGANYGYTF	TGTGCCAGCAGCTTAGCGTCCGGAGCTAACTATGGCTACACCTTC
TRBD1	TRBJ2-5	TRBV30	14	-	CAWSSQGAQETQYF	TGTGCCTGGAGTTCCCAGGGGGCGCAGGAGACCCAGTACTTC
TRBD2	TRBJ2-7	TRBV19	13	once	CASIGGGNYEQYF	TGTGCCAGTATCGGGGGGGGCAACTACGAGCAGTACTTC
TRBD2	TRBJ2-1	TRBV28	18	-	CASSLVGRGLVWVNEQFF	TGTGCCAGCAGTTTAGTGGGCCGGGGACTAGTTTGGGTGAATGAGCAGTTCTTC
-	TRBJ1-2	TRBV27	15	-	CASSSRSQGFAGYTF	TGTGCCAGCAGTTCTCGATCACAGGGATTTGCTGGCTACACCTTC
TRBD1	TRBJ2-1	TRBV2	15	-	CASSIDRGSYNEQFF	TGTGCCAGCAGTATCGACAGGGGCTCCTACAATGAGCAGTTCTTC
TRBD1	TRBJ1-6	TRBV18	18	-	CASSPQPIGTANNSPLHF	TGTGCCAGCTCACCACAACCAATCGGGACAGCCAACAATTCACCCCTCCACTTT
-	TRBJ1-1	TRBV25-1	13	-	CASSEYWGAEAFF	TGTGCCAGCAGTGAATACTGGGGCGCTGAAGCTTTCTTT
TRBD1	TRBJ2-5	TRBV6-1	15	-	CASSVPGQIQETQYF	TGTGCCAGCAGTGTCCCGGGACAGATACAAGAGACCCAGTACTTC
-	TRBJ2-1	TRBV5-5	17	-	CASSPTREGGVYNEQFF	TGTGCCAGCAGCCCCACCAGAGAAGGGGGAGTGTACAATGAGCAGTTCTTC
-	TRBJ2-3	TRBV6-1	9	-	CASSEARYF	TGTGCCAGCAGTGAAGCGAGATATTTT